A selection of T cell receptor beta chains follows, all from one sample in a study of T cells in localized non-small cell lung cancer. This table comes from immunoSEQ multiplex PCR, and its TCRdb copy is limited to in-frame clones, with some not included. The repertoire holds around 70,000 clones, with roughly 80% as singletons. This material consisted of peripheral blood, taken before any cancer treatment. The source is a female donor of 60 years or more with stage I lung adenocarcinoma. Both conserved end residues are part of each CDR3. The D gene is left open where the match is weak. Clone size is not always given. Where it is, it says once, few, many or a class for expanded clones.

size	V	J	D	length	CDR3	DNA
.	TRBV7-9	TRBJ1-5	.	16	CASSFPTSYSNQPQHF	TGTGCCAGCAGCTTCCCCACGTCATATAGCAATCAGCCCCAGCATTTT
.	TRBV5-5	TRBJ2-2	.	12	CASSSYTGELFF	TGTGCCAGCAGCTCATACACCGGGGAGCTGTTTTTT
.	TRBV11-3	TRBJ1-1	.	14	CASSHWVMGTEAFF	TGTGCCAGCAGCCATTGGGTGATGGGTACTGAAGCTTTCTTT
.	TRBV7-9	TRBJ2-7	.	14	CASSLFTGADEQYF	TGTGCCAGCAGCTTATTTACGGGAGCCGACGAGCAGTACTTC
.	TRBV6-6	TRBJ2-7	.	14	CASSYSLREYEQYF	TGTGCCAGCAGTTACTCGCTCAGGGAATACGAGCAGTACTTC
.	TRBV2	TRBJ2-3	.	12	CASKQIADTQYF	TGTGCCAGCAAACAGATCGCAGATACGCAGTATTTT
.	TRBV5-1	TRBJ2-1	.	14	CASSGNRLYNEQFF	TGCGCCAGCAGCGGGAACCGGCTATACAATGAGCAGTTCTTC
.	TRBV7-9	TRBJ2-1	TRBD1	13	CASSKTGAGEQFF	TGTGCCAGCAGTAAAACAGGGGCGGGTGAGCAGTTCTTC
.	TRBV10-3	TRBJ1-2	TRBD1	14	CAIRPLDRAYGYTF	TGTGCCATCAGGCCCCTCGACAGGGCATATGGCTACACCTTC
.	TRBV7-6	TRBJ1-2	.	13	CASSGGGLYGYTF	TGTGCCAGCAGCGGGGGGGGGCTCTATGGCTACACCTTC
.	TRBV7-3	TRBJ2-1	.	15	CASSSTGTPGDEQFF	TGTGCCAGCAGCTCAACCGGGACCCCCGGCGATGAGCAGTTCTTC
.	TRBV7-9	TRBJ2-3	.	15	CASSSAGTYTDTQYF	TGTGCCAGCAGCTCCGCCGGGACTTACACAGATACGCAGTATTTT
.	TRBV4-1	TRBJ2-7	.	12	CASSQVDYEQYF	TGCGCCAGCAGCCAAGTTGACTACGAGCAGTACTTC
.	TRBV27	TRBJ2-7	TRBD1	14	CASSLSGRGYEQYF	TGTGCCAGCAGTTTATCGGGCAGGGGGTACGAGCAGTACTTC
.	TRBV2	TRBJ2-5	TRBD1	13	CASSSQGEETQYF	TGTGCCAGCAGTTCACAGGGGGAAGAGACCCAGTACTTC
.	TRBV14	TRBJ2-1	.	14	CASSPTTVYNEQFF	TGTGCCAGCAGCCCAACTACAGTATACAATGAGCAGTTCTTC
once	TRBV6-1	TRBJ2-3	.	11	CASLRGDTQYF	TGTGCCAGCTTGAGGGGAGATACGCAGTATTTT
few	TRBV9	TRBJ2-2	.	16	CASSAQPHANTGELFF	TGTGCCAGCAGCGCCCAGCCCCACGCGAACACCGGGGAGCTGTTTTTT
few	TRBV28	TRBJ2-1	.	12	CASSLTSNEQFF	TGTGCCAGCAGTTTAACCTCGAATGAGCAGTTCTTC
.	TRBV2	TRBJ2-5	TRBD2	16	CASNRGLAGVVETQYF	TGTGCCAGCAACCGAGGACTAGCGGGGGTGGTAGAGACCCAGTACTTC
.	TRBV12-5	TRBJ2-7	TRBD2	14	CASVRTSGGYEQYF	TGTGCTAGTGTCAGGACTAGCGGAGGTTACGAGCAGTACTTC
.	TRBV23-1	TRBJ1-5	.	18	CASSRREDRRGLGQPQHF	TGCGCCAGCAGTCGAAGGGAAGACAGGAGGGGCCTAGGGCAGCCCCAGCATTTT
many	TRBV11-2	TRBJ2-5	.	14	CASSPQYLTETQYF	TGTGCCAGCAGCCCCCAGTATCTGACGGAGACCCAGTACTTC
few	TRBV19	TRBJ1-5	TRBD1	15	CASSIIGTGQGPQHF	TGTGCCAGTAGTATAATCGGGACAGGCCAGGGGCCCCAGCATTTT
once	TRBV5-4	TRBJ1-2	.	14	CASSTRTDLYGYTF	TGTGCCAGCAGCACCCGGACAGACCTTTATGGCTACACCTTC
.	TRBV29-1	TRBJ2-7	TRBD2	15	CSVEDDLVGGAEQYF	TGCAGCGTTGAAGATGACTTGGTGGGAGGGGCCGAGCAGTACTTC
.	TRBV5-1	TRBJ2-2	.	14	CASSLGELTGELFF	TGCGCCAGCAGCTTAGGTGAACTCACCGGGGAGCTGTTTTTT
.	TRBV18	TRBJ2-7	.	14	CASSRSGLSYEQYF	TGTGCCAGCTCGCGCTCGGGACTGTCCTACGAGCAGTACTTC
.	TRBV2	TRBJ2-3	.	14	CASSVGRSTDTQYF	TGTGCCAGCAGTGTAGGGCGGAGCACAGATACGCAGTATTTT
.	TRBV2	TRBJ2-3	.	12	CARAGLTDTQYF	TGTGCCCGGGCGGGTTTGACAGATACGCAGTATTTT
.	TRBV2	TRBJ2-5	TRBD1	15	CASSGTGSLGETQYF	TGTGCCAGCAGTGGGACAGGGAGTCTCGGGGAGACCCAGTACTTC
.	TRBV4-2	TRBJ2-1	.	17	CASSHSYGDSSYNEQFF	TGTGCCAGCAGCCATTCGTACGGGGATAGCTCCTACAATGAGCAGTTCTTC
.	TRBV5-1	TRBJ2-4	.	16	CASSSSSGVAKNIQYF	TGCGCCAGCAGCTCCAGTTCAGGGGTAGCCAAAAACATTCAGTACTTC
once	TRBV4-2	TRBJ2-3	TRBD2	18	CASSQVGLAGGLRDTQYF	TGTGCCAGCAGCCAAGTCGGACTAGCGGGGGGGCTAAGAGATACGCAGTATTTT
.	TRBV5-1	TRBJ2-7	TRBD2	14	CASSSTSGVYEQYF	TGCGCCAGCAGCAGTACTAGCGGGGTATACGAGCAGTACTTC
.	TRBV6-5	TRBJ1-1	TRBD1	14	CASSYRQGGTEAFF	TGTGCCAGCAGTTACCGACAGGGGGGGACTGAAGCTTTCTTT
.	TRBV6-5	TRBJ2-7	TRBD2	15	CASSYQAGLAYEQYF	TGTGCCAGCAGTTACCAGGCGGGACTAGCCTACGAGCAGTACTTC
.	TRBV6-4	TRBJ1-4	.	18	CAREPRGRRSGYNEKLFF	TGTGCCAGGGAACCTAGGGGTAGGCGGTCGGGATATAATGAAAAACTGTTTTTT
.	TRBV6-5	TRBJ2-2	TRBD2	15	CASRGLAIKTGELFF	TGTGCCAGCAGAGGACTAGCGATAAAGACCGGGGAGCTGTTTTTT
.	TRBV5-1	TRBJ1-3	TRBD1	17	CASSLVSGTASGNTIYF	TGCGCCAGCAGCTTGGTATCGGGGACAGCCTCCGGAAACACCATATATTTT
.	TRBV29-1	TRBJ2-1	.	16	CSVEGRVGSSYNEQFF	TGCAGCGTTGAAGGTAGGGTGGGCTCCTCCTACAATGAGCAGTTCTTC
.	TRBV9	TRBJ2-3	.	19	CASSAERGEQGRSTDTQYF	TGTGCCAGCAGCGCCGAAAGGGGCGAACAGGGCAGGAGCACAGATACGCAGTATTTT
.	TRBV19	TRBJ1-1	.	20	CASSIGWAGWSSGRGTEAFF	TGTGCCAGTAGTATTGGCTGGGCTGGGTGGAGTTCGGGAAGGGGAACTGAAGCTTTCTTT
.	TRBV7-8	TRBJ1-5	.	12	CASSQLGQPQHF	TGTGCCAGCAGCCAATTGGGTCAGCCCCAGCATTTT
once	TRBV6-5	TRBJ2-5	.	12	CASSYPKGTQYF	TGTGCCAGCAGTTACCCTAAGGGGACCCAGTACTTC
once	TRBV18	TRBJ1-1	TRBD1	21	CASSPSSHRTGAPPPNTEAFF	TGTGCCAGCTCACCAAGCTCCCATCGCACAGGGGCTCCACCGCCTAACACTGAAGCTTTCTTT
.	TRBV19	TRBJ2-5	.	16	CASSIDLQGEWETQYF	TGTGCCAGTAGTATAGACCTACAAGGGGAATGGGAGACCCAGTACTTC
.	TRBV7-2	TRBJ2-5	TRBD1	18	CASRQRTTDRGSWETQYF	TGTGCCAGCAGACAAAGAACCACCGACAGGGGGTCTTGGGAGACCCAGTACTTC
.	TRBV7-9	TRBJ2-1	TRBD2	15	CASSNTRGSGDEQFF	TGTGCCAGCAGCAATACTAGGGGTAGCGGGGACGAGCAGTTCTTC
once	TRBV15	TRBJ2-7	.	14	CATSREGRYYEQYF	TGTGCCACCAGCAGAGAGGGCAGGTACTACGAGCAGTACTTC
.	TRBV2	TRBJ1-4	TRBD1	15	CASSPSGGANEKLFF	TGTGCCAGCAGTCCTTCAGGGGGTGCGAATGAAAAACTGTTTTTT
once	TRBV5-8	TRBJ1-1	.	15	CASSPRSVGNTEAFF	TGTGCCAGCAGCCCGCGTTCAGTGGGGAACACTGAAGCTTTCTTT
.	TRBV15	TRBJ2-1	TRBD2	15	CATSRGGGQYNEQFF	TGTGCCACCAGCAGAGGCGGGGGGCAATACAATGAGCAGTTCTTC
.	TRBV6-6	TRBJ2-5	.	13	CASRRTGSETQYF	TGTGCCAGCAGACGCACAGGTTCGGAGACCCAGTACTTC
.	TRBV5-6	TRBJ1-1	TRBD1	17	CASSLFTGADYNTEAFF	TGTGCCAGCAGCTTGTTCACAGGGGCGGATTATAACACTGAAGCTTTCTTT
.	TRBV7-8	TRBJ2-5	.	15	CASSPGAGYQETQYF	TGTGCCAGCAGCCCAGGGGCAGGCTACCAAGAGACCCAGTACTTC
.	TRBV19	TRBJ1-1	.	13	CASSPRDQLMAFF	TGTGCCAGTAGCCCCCGGGACCAACTAATGGCTTTCTTT